This T cell receptor beta chain was sequenced in a study of shared clonotypes between healthy human individuals. The assay was immunoSEQ multiplex PCR, and TCRdb's table has in-frame clones only and misses some. Found here are about 1 million clones, around 82% of them singletons; the top ten hold about 0.52%. The CDR3 has 14 amino acids. Trimming cost V 0 bases and J 6 bases, with 12 bases left between them. Germline assignment: CDR1 LGHNA and CDR2 YSLEER. Details on this clone: Other DNA sequences within the sample encode an identical CDR3.

The specimen sequenced was memory CD4+ T cells from PBMCs. Subset given: CD45RA-negative fraction. This TCR was recovered from a young man in good health. Some clones in this sample may be carry-over from other donors' samples. The chain recombines TRBV4-3 with TRBJ2-7, with unresolved D. This chain's CDR3 is CASSQEGSGSEQYF. The CDR3 DNA follows: TGCGCCAGCAGCCAAGAGGGTTCCGGGTCCGAGCAGTACTTC.